This paragraph covers one T cell receptor beta chain sequence. The target antigen is unknown. V trimming: 4 bases; J trimming: 8 bases; junction bases outside the gene matches: 5. This CDR3 has 14 amino acids. CDR1 is MNHNS, CDR2 SASEGT, per germline. The primer mix had 60 Vbeta and 13 Jbeta primers. Libraries were prepared by immunoSEQ multiplex PCR; TCRdb keeps only in-frame clonotypes and omits some of them. The repertoire holds under 200,000 clones, with more than 60% as singletons. These data belong to a study of cytomegalovirus exposure and HLA in healthy donors. The study, taken as a whole, reports: Most observed TCR sequences were rare, whereas some public TCRs were detected in many donors. A later analysis showed HLA-associated TCR beta chains outstripping equally common others in clonal expansion.

The clonotype comes from a woman aged 40 to 50 in good health and CMV-seropositive. Sequenced material: PBMCs. V gene TRBV6-1 combines with J gene TRBJ2-1; 10 bases align to TRBD1. In nucleotides, the CDR3 is TGTGCCAGCAGTGGGACAGGGGGTCGGGATGAGCAGTTCTTC. Translated: CASSGTGGRDEQFF.